The 15 T cell receptor beta chains below come from one sample, sequenced in a study of regulatory T cells in long-lasting Graves disease. The sample's time point: newly diagnosed GD, antithyroid drugs for less than 3 months. Generation of the TCR library employed RNA extracted from PBMCs. Libraries of TCR beta came from iRepertoire HTBI primers plus Arm-PCR of CDR3 regions. TCRdb reprocessed the multiplex PCR reads with MiXCR, giving one entry per CDR3 protein. The sample comprises about 470,000 distinct CDR3 sequences, 14% to 15% of which are singletons, and roughly 17% rests with the top ten. These data are also associated with another study on T cells in Graves' hyperthyroidism and ophthalmopathy.

The sample here was peripheral blood mononuclear cells (PBMCs), taken at new diagnosis, from a patient treated with antithyroid drugs. These receptors all stem from a woman in her 30s with Graves disease.

This clonotype was detected only a few times. This chain links TRBV20-1 with TRBJ2-1; 7 bases agree with TRBD2. The CDR3 is 14 amino acids. Unmatched junction bases numbered 9, after V lost 5 bases and J lost 5 bases. CDR1 is DFQATT, CDR2 SNEGSKA, per germline (reference sequence). The CDR3: CSAHVTGTNNEQFF. Written as DNA, the CDR3 is TGCAGTGCTCACGTTACCGGGACTAACAATGAGCAGTTCTTC.

V and J are TRBV5-1 and TRBJ1-2, with TRBD1 matching over 9 bases. The CDR3 covers 18 residues. J gave up 2 bases and V 1 base, and 12 bases lay outside the gene matches. From germline, CDR1 is SGHRS and CDR2 YFSETQ. CDR3 loop: CASSLNFGGQGQNYGYTF. DNA of the CDR3: TGCGCCAGCAGCTTGAATTTCGGGGGACAGGGTCAAAACTATGGCTACACCTTC.

This clonotype was counted many times. This chain uses TRBV5-1 with TRBJ1-2, with TRBD1 as a possible D gene (6 bases). Between the trimmed V and J ends, which lost 4 bases and 4 bases, there was a span of 14 bases. CDR1 SGHRS and CDR2 YFSETQ come from the germline V gene. The CDR3 is 14 amino acids. The CDR3 protein is CASSLPGHPYGYTF. The CDR3 nucleotides read TGCGCCAGCAGCCTTCCGGGACATCCCTATGGCTACACCTTC.

The genes are TRBV20-1 and TRBJ1-5; TRBD1 might be the D (6 bases). Trimming cost V 6 bases and J 0 bases, with 12 bases left between them. The V gene's germline CDR1 is DFQATT and CDR2 SNEGSKA (reference sequence). This CDR3 has 14 amino acids. The CDR3 loop is CSARQDRSNQPQHF. CDR3 bases: TGCAGTGCAAGACAGGACCGTAGCAATCAGCCCCAGCATTTT.

V gene TRBV9 combines with J gene TRBJ2-1; 9 positions agree with TRBD1. Unmatched junction bases numbered 5, after V lost 3 bases and J lost 7 bases. Looked up from germline, CDR1 is SGDLS and CDR2 is YYNGEE. This CDR3 is 14 amino acids long. The CDR3 bases are TGTGCCAGCAGCGGGACAGGGGCCCGGAATGAGCAGTTCTTC. Protein product: CASSGTGARNEQFF.

This clonotype occurred a few times. This clone may be a read error of a much larger clone one base away. This chain connects TRBV2 to TRBJ1-5; no reliable D call. The CDR3 extends over 14 amino acids. Trimming took 2 bases from V and 6 from J, leaving 11 bases between them. CDR1 is SNHLY and CDR2 is FYNNEI in the germline V gene. CDR3: CASSEPSAVQPQHF. DNA for the CDR3: TGTGCCAGCAGTGAACCCTCGGCCGTTCAGCCCCAGCATTTT.

This clonotype was detected only a few times. The CDR3 sequence: CASSTLGGSTDTQYF. CDR3 nucleotides: TGTGCCAGTAGTACGCTGGGAGGTAGCACAGATACGCAGTATTTT. V is TRBV19 and J is TRBJ2-3, with a weak D call TRBD2 (6 bases). The CDR3 runs 15 residues. Deletions cut 4 bases from V and 0 bases from J, with 11 bases between. Germline CDR1 reads LNHDA; CDR2 reads SQIVND (reference sequence).

This chain uses TRBV19 with TRBJ2-7; 9 positions agree with TRBD2. The V and J ends lost 6 bases and 6 bases, in that order; junction bases with no gene match: 9. The CDR3 has 14 residues. Germline CDR1 reads LNHDA; CDR2 reads SQIVND (reference sequence). The CDR3 region is CASSVAGDLSEQYF. DNA of the CDR3: TGTGCCAGTAGCGTAGCGGGAGATTTATCCGAGCAGTACTTC.

In its sample, this clonotype was seen many times. The rearrangement joins TRBV30 to TRBJ2-3; D remains ambiguous. The CDR3 length is 12 residues. V was pared by 7 bases and J by 1 base, with 9 bases between. From germline, CDR1 is GTSNPN and CDR2 SVGIG (reference sequence). As DNA, the CDR3 is TGTGCCTCGGATGTCGGCACAGATACGCAGTATTTT. Protein sequence: CASDVGTDTQYF.

This clonotype was seen a few times. The chain has TRBV27 and TRBJ2-2; D may be TRBD2 (6 bases). Deletions cut 0 bases from V and 0 bases from J, with 20 bases between. This CDR3 spans 20 amino acids. The germline V gene has CDR1 MNHEY and CDR2 SMNVEV (reference sequence). The DNA of the CDR3 is TGTGCCAGCAGTTTATCGGGAGCCCTCGTCACTAGCCCGAACACCGGGGAGCTGTTTTTT. It yields the protein CASSLSGALVTSPNTGELFF.

This clonotype was counted at least ten times. The chain links TRBV15 to TRBJ2-1; 9 bases line up with TRBD1. The CDR3 sequence is 14 residues long. J was trimmed by 6 bases and V by 9 bases; bases with no gene match: 9. Germline V gives CDR1 LNHNV, CDR2 YYDKDF (reference sequence). CDR3 nucleotide sequence: TGTGCCACGGCAGGACAGGGGAGGGTCAATGAGCAGTTCTTC. This translates into CATAGQGRVNEQFF.

This clonotype was found many times. This chain uses TRBV6-5 with TRBJ2-3; D gene unclear. CDR3 length: 14 residues. The germline V and J ends were trimmed by 2 bases and 0 bases, with 6 bases remaining between them. Germline CDR1 MNHEY, CDR2 SVGAGI. This chain's CDR3 is CASSYDGSTDTQYF. The DNA for the CDR3 is TGTGCCAGCAGTTACGACGGGAGCACAGATACGCAGTATTTT.

This clonotype was seen a few times. A read error may be the cause here, since a much bigger clone is one base away. The CDR3 loop is CASSRSDDPICEQYF. The CDR3 bases are TGTGCCAGCAGCCGCTCGGATGACCCTATCTGCGAGCAGTACTTC. V is TRBV11-1 and J is TRBJ2-7; the D is unclear. Trimming removed 5 bases from V and 6 bases from J, with 20 bases in between. Germline loops: CDR1 SGHAT, CDR2 FQDESV (reference sequence). The CDR3 runs 15 residues.

This clonotype was seen ten or more times. The V call is TRBV2, the J call TRBJ2-1; tentatively, D is TRBD2 (5 bases). The CDR3 spans 13 residues. The V and J ends lost 2 bases and 7 bases respectively, with 9 bases between them. Germline-derived CDR1 and CDR2 are SNHLY and FYNNEI. The CDR3 here is CASSELAKNEQFF. The CDR3 region has the DNA TGTGCCAGCAGTGAACTAGCTAAGAATGAGCAGTTCTTC.

Only a few counts were recorded for this clonotype. This sequence joins TRBV12-3 or TRBV12-4 and TRBJ1-6, with a possible D match to TRBD1 (6 bases). The CDR3 totals 18 residues. Trimming removed 7 bases from V and 4 bases from J, with 23 bases in between. In DNA form, the CDR3 reads TGTGCCAGCACCCCCGGGACACTCCGCAACCCATATAATTCACCCCTCCACTTT. Its protein product is CASTPGTLRNPYNSPLHF.